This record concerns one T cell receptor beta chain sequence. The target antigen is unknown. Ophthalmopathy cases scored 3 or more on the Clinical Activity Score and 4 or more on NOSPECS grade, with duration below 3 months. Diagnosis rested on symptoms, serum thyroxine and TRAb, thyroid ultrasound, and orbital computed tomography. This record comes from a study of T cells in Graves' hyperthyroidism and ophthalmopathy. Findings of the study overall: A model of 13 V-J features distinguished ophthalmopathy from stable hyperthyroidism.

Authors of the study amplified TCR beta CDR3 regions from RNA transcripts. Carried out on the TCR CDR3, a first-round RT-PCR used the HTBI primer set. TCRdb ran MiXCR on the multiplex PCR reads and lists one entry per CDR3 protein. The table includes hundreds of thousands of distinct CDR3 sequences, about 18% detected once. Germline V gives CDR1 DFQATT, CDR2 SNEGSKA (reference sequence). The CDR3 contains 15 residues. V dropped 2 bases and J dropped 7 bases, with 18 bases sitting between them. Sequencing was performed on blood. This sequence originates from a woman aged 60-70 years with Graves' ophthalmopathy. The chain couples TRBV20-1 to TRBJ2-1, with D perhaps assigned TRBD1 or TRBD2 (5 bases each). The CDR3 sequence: CSARIRDRPGNEQFF. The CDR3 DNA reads TGCAGTGCTAGAATCCGGGACCGACCGGGGAATGAGCAGTTCTTC.